This T cell receptor (beta chain) is drawn from a study of T cells in Graves' hyperthyroidism and ophthalmopathy. This clonotype was seen repeatedly, ten times or more. With 10 bases clipped from V and 6 bases from J, the junction kept 8 bases outside the gene matches. Germline V gene lookup returns CDR1 SNHLY and CDR2 FYNNEI. The CDR3 is made up of 14 amino acids. Amplification of TCR beta CDR3 regions used RNA as the template. Carried out on the TCR CDR3, a first-round RT-PCR used the HTBI primer set. One entry per CDR3 protein, called by TCRdb with MiXCR from the multiplex PCR reads. The sample yields about 600,000 distinct CDR3 sequences, about 14% seen once.

The genes are TRBV2 and TRBJ2-2, with 10 bases matching TRBD2. The specimen sequenced was blood. This sequence originates from a woman between 50 and 59 years old with Graves' ophthalmopathy. The CDR3 coding sequence is TGTGCCAACGCCGGGACTAGCGATCCCGGGGAGCTGTTTTTT. Its translation is CANAGTSDPGELFF. Full variable domain (remainder filled in from reference TRBV2 and TRBJ2-2): EPEVTQTPSHQVTQMGQEVILRCVPISNHLYFYWYRQILGQKVEFLVSFYNNEISEKSEIFDDQFSVERPDGSNFTLKIRSTKLEDSAMYFCANAGTSDPGELFFGEGSRLTVL.